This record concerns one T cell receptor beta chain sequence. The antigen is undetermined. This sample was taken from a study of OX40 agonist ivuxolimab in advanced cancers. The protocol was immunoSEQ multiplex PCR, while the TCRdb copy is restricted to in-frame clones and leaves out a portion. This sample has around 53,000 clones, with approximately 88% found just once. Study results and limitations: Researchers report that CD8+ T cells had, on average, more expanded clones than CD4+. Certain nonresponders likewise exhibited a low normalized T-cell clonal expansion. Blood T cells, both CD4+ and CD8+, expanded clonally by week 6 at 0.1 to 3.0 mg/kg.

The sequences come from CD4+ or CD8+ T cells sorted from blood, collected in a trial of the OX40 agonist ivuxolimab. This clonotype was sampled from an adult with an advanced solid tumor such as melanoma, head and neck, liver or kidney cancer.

The DNA for the CDR3 is TGTGCCAGCAGCTCGAACGGACTAACCCCCCAGTACTTC. Protein: CASSSNGLTPQYF. The chain combines TRBV7-2 with TRBJ2-5; D possibly corresponds to TRBD2 (6 bases). V was cut by 4 bases and J by 9 bases, with 15 bases left in between. CDR1 and CDR2 from the germline V gene are SGHTA and FQGNSA. The CDR3 has 13 residues. The variable domain in full, completed from reference TRBV7-2 and TRBJ2-5, reads GAGVSQSPSNKVTEKGKDVELRCDPISGHTALYWYRQSLGQGLEFLIYFQGNSAPDKSGLPSDRFSAERTGGSVSTLTIQRTQQEDSAVYLCASSSNGLTPQYFGPGTRLLVL.